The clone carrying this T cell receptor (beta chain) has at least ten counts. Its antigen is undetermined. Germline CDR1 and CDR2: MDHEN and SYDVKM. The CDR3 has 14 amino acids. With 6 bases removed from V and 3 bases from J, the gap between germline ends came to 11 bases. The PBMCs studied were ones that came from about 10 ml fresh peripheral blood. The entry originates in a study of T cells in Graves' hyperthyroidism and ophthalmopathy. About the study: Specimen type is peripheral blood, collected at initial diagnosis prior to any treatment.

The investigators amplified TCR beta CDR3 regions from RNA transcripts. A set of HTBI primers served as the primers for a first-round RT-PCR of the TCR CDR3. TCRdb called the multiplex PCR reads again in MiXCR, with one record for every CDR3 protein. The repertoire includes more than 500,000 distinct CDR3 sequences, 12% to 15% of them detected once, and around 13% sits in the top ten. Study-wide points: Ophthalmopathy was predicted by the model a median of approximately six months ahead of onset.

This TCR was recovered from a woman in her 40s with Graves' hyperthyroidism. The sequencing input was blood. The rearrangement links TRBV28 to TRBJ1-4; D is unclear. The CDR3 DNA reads TGTGCCAGCAGGTCGGGCAAAGCTAATGAAAAACTGTTTTTT. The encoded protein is CASRSGKANEKLFF.